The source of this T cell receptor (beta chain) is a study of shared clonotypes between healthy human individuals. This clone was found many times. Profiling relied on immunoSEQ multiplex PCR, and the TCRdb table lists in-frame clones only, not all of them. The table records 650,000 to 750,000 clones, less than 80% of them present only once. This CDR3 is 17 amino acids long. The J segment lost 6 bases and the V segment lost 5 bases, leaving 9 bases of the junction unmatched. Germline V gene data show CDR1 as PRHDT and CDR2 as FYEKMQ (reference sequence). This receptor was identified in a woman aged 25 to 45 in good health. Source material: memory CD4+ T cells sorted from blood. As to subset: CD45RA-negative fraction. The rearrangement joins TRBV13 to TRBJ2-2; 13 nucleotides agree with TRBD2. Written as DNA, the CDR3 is TGTGCCAGCAGCCCCGGACTAGCGGGAGTATCATCCGGGGAGCTGTTTTTT. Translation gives CASSPGLAGVSSGELFF.